The 18 T cell receptor beta chains reported below all come from one sample, sequenced in a study of technical replicates of blood from a few donors. Repertoires were generated with immunoSEQ multiplex PCR, while TCRdb's copy carries only in-frame clones and drops some. The table lists some 80,000 clones, 75% to 85% of them singletons. What was sequenced was PBMCs. Receptors originate from a human donor in good health. Some clones in this sample may be carry-over from other donors' samples.

The gene calls are TRBV5-8 and TRBJ1-5, with TRBD1 identical over 7 bases. With 4 bases clipped from V and 4 bases from J, the junction kept 8 bases outside the gene matches. CDR1 and CDR2 (germline): SGHTS, YDEGEE. The length of the CDR3 is 15 residues. The CDR3, as DNA: TGTGCCAGCAGCGCAGGGACAGCTTTTAATCAGCCCCAGCATTTT. It codes for CASSAGTAFNQPQHF.

The chain combines TRBV11-3 with TRBJ1-1; possibly TRBD1 for D (5 bases). The V gene's germline CDR1 is SGHNT and CDR2 YENEEA. This CDR3 contains 16 residues. Trimming pared 3 bases from V and 3 bases from J, leaving 17 bases between. CDR3 sequence: CASSLIGATPDTEAFF. The DNA of the CDR3 is TGTGCCAGCAGCTTGATTGGGGCGACCCCGGACACTGAAGCTTTCTTT.

This clone has more than one count but fewer than ten. The chain combines TRBV5-6 with TRBJ1-2, with 7 bases matching TRBD1. The junction had 8 bases not matched to a gene; V was cut back by 4 bases and J by 8 bases. Germline values: CDR1 SGHDT, CDR2 YYEEEE. This CDR3 spans 13 amino acids. CDR3 sequence: CASSSYRGSGYTF. In DNA form, the CDR3 reads TGTGCCAGCAGCAGCTACAGGGGATCGGGCTACACCTTC.

The rearrangement uses TRBV5-1 and TRBJ2-7; TRBD2 matches 8 bases. The V gene's germline CDR1 is SGHRS and CDR2 YFSETQ. This CDR3 is 16 amino acids long. V lost 0 bases to trimming and J lost 2 bases; unmatched junction nucleotides: 7. The CDR3 nucleotides read TGCGCCAGCAGCTTGGGCGTTAGCGGGGACCCCTACGAGCAGTACTTC. It yields the protein CASSLGVSGDPYEQYF.

The V call is TRBV4-3, the J call TRBJ2-6; no firm D call. The CDR3 consists of 18 residues. CDR1 and CDR2 from the germline V gene are LGHNA and YSLEER. V lost 1 base to trimming and J lost 2 bases, with 15 bases between them. Written as DNA, the CDR3 is TGCGCCAGCAGCCAAGCCTCGTACTATGGAGCTGGGGCCAACGTCCTGACTTTC. Encoded protein: CASSQASYYGAGANVLTF.

This clone was picked up a small number of times. The chain employs TRBV11-2 and TRBJ2-1, with 8 bases that match TRBD2. Trimming at V came to 5 bases and at J to 9 bases, leaving 12 bases not matched to a gene. CDR1 SGHAT and CDR2 FQNNGV come from the germline V gene. The CDR3 consists of 15 residues. The CDR3 sequence: CASSPLAVGSGEQFF. DNA for the CDR3: TGTGCCAGCAGCCCACTAGCGGTTGGGAGCGGTGAGCAGTTCTTC. The whole variable domain, filled in from reference TRBV11-2 and TRBJ2-1, reads EAGVAQSPRYKIIEKRQSVAFWCNPISGHATLYWYQQILGQGPKLLIQFQNNGVVDDSQLPKDRFSAERLKGVDSTLKIQPAKLEDSAVYLCASSPLAVGSGEQFFGPGTRLTVL.

V and J are TRBV6-4 and TRBJ1-6, with D maybe TRBD1 (6 bases). The CDR3 has 18 residues. V lost 2 bases and J 3 bases, leaving 17 bases between the germline ends. Looked up from germline, CDR1 is MRHNA and CDR2 is SNTAGT. CDR3 loop: CASSDRGQQGIYNSPLHF. As DNA, the CDR3 is TGTGCCAGCAGTGACCGAGGACAGCAAGGTATCTATAATTCACCCCTCCACTTT.

This clone was seen only once. The chain combines TRBV2 with TRBJ1-2, with 7 bases identical to TRBD1. This CDR3 contains 14 residues. V shed 3 bases and J 8 bases; nucleotides not matched to a gene: 9. The germline V gene encodes CDR1 SNHLY and CDR2 FYNNEI. CDR3 nucleotide sequence: TGTGCCAGCAGTGATAGAAGGGGGCGTTTAGGCTACACCTTC. It is translated as CASSDRRGRLGYTF.

This chain uses TRBV6-1 with TRBJ2-1; D is ambiguous. The CDR3 is made up of 13 amino acids. Trimming took 1 base from V and 3 from J, leaving 4 bases between them. CDR1 and CDR2 from the germline V gene are MNHNS and SASEGT. The CDR3 DNA reads as TGTGCCAGCAGTGAAGGTTACTACAATGAGCAGTTCTTC. Its protein product is CASSEGYYNEQFF.

The chain uses TRBV5-6 and TRBJ2-1; D perhaps matches TRBD2 (6 bases). Germline loops: CDR1 SGHDT, CDR2 YYEEEE. The CDR3 runs to 19 residues. The V end lost 4 bases, the J end lost 2 bases, and 25 bases lay between the germline ends. The CDR3 reads CASSHNRDSLRSTYNEQFF. Here the CDR3 DNA reads TGTGCCAGCAGCCATAACCGGGACTCCCTCCGAAGCACCTACAATGAGCAGTTCTTC.

This clone appeared a single time. The chain uses TRBV30 and TRBJ2-7; D unresolved. Germline V lookup: CDR1 GTSNPN, CDR2 SVGIG (reference sequence). Trimming shortened V by 0 bases and J by 2 bases, and 5 bases separated the two germline ends. The CDR3 extends over 12 amino acids. CDR3 in amino acids: CAWSVLAYEQYF. CDR3 coding DNA: TGTGCCTGGAGTGTACTGGCCTACGAGCAGTACTTC.

The rearrangement links TRBV6-5 to TRBJ2-7, with D maybe TRBD2 (6 bases). The germline V gene encodes CDR1 MNHEY and CDR2 SVGAGI. The CDR3 spans 13 residues. V lost 0 bases, J lost 9 bases, and 12 bases lay in between. The CDR3 nucleotides read TGTGCCAGCAGTTACTCGTGGGGGGAGAGGCAGTACTTC. As protein: CASSYSWGERQYF.

This rearrangement joins TRBV5-4 to TRBJ2-7, with no clear D. The CDR3 consists of 12 residues. Between the trimmed V and J ends, which lost 4 bases and 5 bases, there was a span of 10 bases. Germline CDR1 and CDR2: SGHNT and YYREEE (reference sequence). Here the CDR3 reads CASSANLNEQYF. DNA of the CDR3: TGTGCCAGCAGCGCGAACCTTAACGAGCAGTACTTC.

This chain joins TRBV5-1 and TRBJ1-1, with 8 bases aligning to TRBD1. Germline loops: CDR1 SGHRS, CDR2 YFSETQ. This CDR3 is 14 amino acids long. J gave up 1 base and V 4 bases, and 3 bases lay outside the gene matches. For the CDR3, the DNA is TGCGCCAGCAGCATCGGACAGGGGAACACTGAAGCTTTCTTT. Translating gives CASSIGQGNTEAFF. The full variable domain, with the rest looked up from reference TRBV5-1 and TRBJ1-1, is KAGVTQTPRYLIKTRGQQVTLSCSPISGHRSVSWYQQTPGQGLQFLFEYFSETQRNKGNFPGRFSGRQFSNSRSEMNVSTLELGDSALYLCASSIGQGNTEAFFGQGTRLTVV.

The chain combines TRBV4-1 with TRBJ2-3; D may be TRBD1 (5 bases). Germline loops: CDR1 MGHRA, CDR2 YSYEKL. The V end was cut by 11 bases, the J end by 7 bases, with 16 bases between. This CDR3 is built from 12 residues. In DNA form, the CDR3 reads TGCGCCGTTGGGGCAGGGTCAAATACGCAGTATTTT. It translates to CAVGAGSNTQYF.

CDR3 sequence: CSVGQGSSDYEQYF. DNA for the CDR3: TGCAGCGTCGGACAGGGGTCCTCGGACTACGAGCAGTACTTC. The rearrangement uses TRBV29-1 and TRBJ2-7, with 9 nucleotides matching TRBD1. Trimming cost V 6 bases and J 3 bases; bases outside gene matches: 9. The CDR3 extends over 14 amino acids. The germline gives CDR1 SQVTM, CDR2 ANQGSEA.

V and J are TRBV5-1 and TRBJ2-7; D is perhaps TRBD2 (6 bases). This CDR3 contains 15 residues. V was clipped by 6 bases and J by 6 bases, with 22 bases between them. The germline V gene encodes CDR1 SGHRS and CDR2 YFSETQ. The CDR3: CASKVSQGSSGEQYF. The DNA of the CDR3 is TGCGCCAGCAAAGTGTCGCAAGGGAGTAGCGGCGAGCAGTACTTC.

This chain links TRBV7-9 with TRBJ1-2, with TRBD1 as a possible D gene (5 bases). Germline CDR1 and CDR2: SEHNR and FQNEAQ (reference sequence). V was shortened by 1 base and J by 8 bases, with 14 bases between the two germline ends. CDR3 length: 14 amino acids. CDR3 loop: CASSLGGGTGGYTF. The DNA for the CDR3 is TGTGCCAGCAGCTTAGGGGGAGGGACCGGGGGCTACACCTTC.